What follows are 27 T cell receptor beta chains derived from one specimen sequenced in a study of response to subunit inactivated influenza vaccine. TCRdb used MiXCR to reprocess the RT-PCR reads, holding one entry per CDR3 protein. This table holds 500,000 to 600,000 distinct CDR3 sequences, approximately 7.1% found once. The sequenced sample was PBMCs from blood, obtained 23 to 25 months after vaccination. These TCRs come from a man aged 45 to 70 who received an inactivated influenza vaccine.

The gene calls are TRBV20-1 and TRBJ2-7; 8 bases map to TRBD2. Germline lookup yields CDR1 DFQATT and CDR2 SNEGSKA (reference sequence). The CDR3 consists of 15 residues. J lost 2 bases, V lost 0 bases, and 6 bases had no gene match. CDR3 sequence: CSARDLAGGAYEQYF. DNA for the CDR3: TGCAGTGCTAGAGATTTGGCGGGGGGCGCCTACGAGCAGTACTTC.

This clonotype was picked up a small number of times. This chain uses TRBV7-3 with TRBJ2-1; 9 bases map to TRBD2. Losses at the gene ends were 5 bases for V and 6 bases for J; bases not matched to a gene: 11. The germline V gene encodes CDR1 SGHTA and CDR2 FQGTGA. The CDR3 spans 16 residues. CDR3 amino acids: CASSLGTSYLRNEQFF. DNA for the CDR3: TGTGCCAGCAGCCTAGGGACTAGCTATCTACGCAATGAGCAGTTCTTC.

This clonotype was picked up a small number of times. The rearrangement uses TRBV5-1 and TRBJ1-6; possible D gene TRBD1, 5 bases. Germline V gene lookup returns CDR1 SGHRS and CDR2 YFSETQ. Between the trimmed V and J ends, which lost 0 bases and 7 bases, there was a span of 11 bases. This CDR3 is 15 amino acids long. DNA of the CDR3: TGCGCCAGCAGCTTGGAGGCAGGGAGAAATTCACCCCTCCACTTT. Its protein is CASSLEAGRNSPLHF.

This clonotype was counted ten times or more. V usage is TRBV29-1 and J usage is TRBJ2-7, with D uncertain. Germline V gives CDR1 SQVTM, CDR2 ANQGSEA. The length of the CDR3 is 12 residues. The V end lost 0 bases, the J end lost 13 bases, and 16 bases lay between the germline ends. The CDR3 loop reads CSVEENGRHHYF. DNA of the CDR3: TGCAGCGTTGAAGAGAATGGCCGACACCATTACTTC.

This clonotype was recorded many times. The J gene is TRBJ2-2, the V gene TRBV7-3; the match to TRBD2 covers 12 bases. V lost 5 bases and J lost 6; bases outside the gene matches: 7. This CDR3 spans 16 amino acids. Germline V gene data show CDR1 as SGHTA and CDR2 as FQGTGA. CDR3 sequence: CASSETSGRTAGELFF. The CDR3 DNA reads TGTGCCAGCAGCGAAACTAGCGGGAGGACGGCCGGGGAGCTGTTTTTT.

In the case of this clonotype: A much larger clone differs by one base, so this may be a read error. This chain uses TRBV6-5 with TRBJ2-3; D is unclear. Germline lookup yields CDR1 MNHEY and CDR2 SVGAGI. CDR3 length: 15 residues. In DNA form, the CDR3 reads TGTGCCAGCAGTTACTCCAGGACGCGCACAGATACGCGGTATTTT. Translating it yields CASSYSRTRTDTRYF.

This clonotype was seen repeatedly, ten times or more. The chain joins TRBV12-3 or TRBV12-4 to TRBJ2-5; D call uncertain. The CDR3 runs to 14 residues. The V and J ends lost 5 bases and 3 bases respectively, with 13 bases between them. The CDR3 is CASSLSGAEETQYF. The CDR3 nucleotides are TGTGCCAGCAGTCTCTCAGGCGCCGAAGAGACCCAGTACTTC.

This chain connects TRBV29-1 to TRBJ1-1, with D maybe TRBD1 (5 bases). Germline CDR1 and CDR2: SQVTM and ANQGSEA. The CDR3 runs 12 residues. The V and J ends lost 4 bases and 7 bases respectively, with 13 bases between them. CDR3 amino acids: CSVGQGTGEAFF. CDR3 in DNA: TGCAGCGTTGGTCAGGGAACGGGTGAAGCTTTCTTT. Based on the CDR3 plus reference TRBV29-1 and TRBJ1-1, the full variable domain is SAVISQKPSRDICQRGTSLTIQCQVDSQVTMMFWYRQQPGQSLTLIATANQGSEATYESGFVIDKFPISRPNLTFSTLTVSNMSPEDSSIYLCSVGQGTGEAFFGQGTRLTVV.

The J gene is TRBJ2-7, the V gene TRBV20-1; tentatively, D is TRBD1 (6 bases). V lost 6 bases and J lost 4, with 16 bases in between. This CDR3 has 13 residues. Germline V lookup: CDR1 DFQATT, CDR2 SNEGSKA (reference sequence). The CDR3 DNA reads TGCAGTGCAAACCCGGGACATGCGTACGAGCAGTACTTC. Translated: CSANPGHAYEQYF.

This clonotype was recorded at least ten times. The CDR3 region is CASSHRGQANTEAFF. As DNA, the CDR3 is TGCGCCAGCAGCCACCGAGGACAGGCGAACACTGAAGCTTTCTTT. This chain links TRBV4-1 with TRBJ1-1; 7 bases agree with TRBD1. Germline lookup yields CDR1 MGHRA and CDR2 YSYEKL. This CDR3 region has 15 residues. V shed 3 bases and J 1 base; nucleotides not matched to a gene: 5.

This clonotype has a handful of counts. CDR3 DNA: TGCAGCGTTAAGGGACAGGGGACTTATGGCTACACCTTC. It specifies CSVKGQGTYGYTF. The rearrangement joins TRBV29-1 to TRBJ1-2; 10 bases are a match to TRBD1. The germline V gene has CDR1 SQVTM and CDR2 ANQGSEA. The CDR3 has 13 residues. J was trimmed by 5 bases and V by 5 bases; bases with no gene match: 5.

The chain has TRBV20-1 and TRBJ1-6; possible D gene TRBD1, 5 bases. CDR1 is DFQATT and CDR2 is SNEGSKA in the germline V gene (reference sequence). The V gene lost 3 bases and the J gene lost 7 bases, with 7 bases spanning the gap. CDR3 length equals 12 residues. The CDR3 spells CSASRQNSPLHF. CDR3 in DNA: TGCAGTGCTAGCAGACAGAATTCACCCCTCCACTTT.

V gene TRBV25-1 combines with J gene TRBJ2-6; D remains ambiguous. CDR3 size: 20 residues. Germline lookup yields CDR1 MGHDK and CDR2 SYGVNS. V dropped 4 bases and J dropped 2 bases, with 24 bases sitting between them. The CDR3 is CASSALFGGVGWTGANVLTF. In DNA, the CDR3 is TGTGCCAGCAGTGCGCTATTTGGTGGGGTAGGTTGGACTGGGGCCAACGTCCTGACTTTC. Full variable domain (rest looked up from reference TRBV25-1 and TRBJ2-6): EADIYQTPRYLVIGTGKKITLECSQTMGHDKMYWYQQDPGMELHLIHYSYGVNSTEKGDLSSESTVSRIRTEHFPLTLESARPSHTSQYLCASSALFGGVGWTGANVLTFGAGSRLTVL.

This clonotype occurred a few times. The rearrangement uses TRBV29-1 and TRBJ2-1; 15 nucleotides line up with TRBD2. J lost 3 bases, V lost 6 bases, and 9 bases had no gene match. The CDR3 loop spans 17 amino acids. Germline V gene lookup returns CDR1 SQVTM and CDR2 ANQGSEA. CDR3 nucleotide sequence: TGCAGCGTAGTCCCGGGACTAGCGGGAGGAGGCTACAATGAGCAGTTCTTC. Translating gives CSVVPGLAGGGYNEQFF.

This clonotype has a handful of counts. The chain carries TRBV20-1 and TRBJ1-4; a weak D match, TRBD1 (6 bases). The length of the CDR3 is 14 residues. V lost 3 bases and J lost 6, with 14 bases in between. Per the germline V gene, CDR1 is DFQATT and CDR2 is SNEGSKA (reference sequence). DNA of the CDR3: TGCAGTGCTAGGGAGGGGGGTTCCTATGAAAAACTGTTTTTT. Translated: CSAREGGSYEKLFF.

This chain connects TRBV29-1 to TRBJ2-7; 7 nucleotides match TRBD1. There are 11 residues in the CDR3. V shed 8 bases and J 4 bases; nucleotides not matched to a gene: 5. Germline lookup yields CDR1 SQVTM and CDR2 ANQGSEA. This CDR3 is CSLKTGYEQYF. For the CDR3, the DNA is TGCAGCTTAAAGACAGGGTACGAGCAGTACTTC.

This clonotype was counted between two and nine times. The chain joins TRBV4-2 to TRBJ2-3; D remains unclear. The CDR3 spans 15 residues. Germline CDR1 LGHNA, CDR2 YNFKEQ. The V and J ends lost 2 bases and 4 bases respectively, with 13 bases between them. CDR3 loop: CASSQSQGRPDTQYF. The DNA for the CDR3 is TGTGCCAGCAGCCAAAGTCAAGGGCGACCAGATACGCAGTATTTT.

The rearrangement links TRBV6-1 to TRBJ1-2; D remains ambiguous. Germline V CDR1 and CDR2: MNHNS, SASEGT. Trimming took 0 bases from V and 6 from J, leaving 8 bases between them. There are 13 residues in the CDR3. The CDR3 nucleotides read TGTGCCAGCAGTGAAGCGGCAGCCCATGGCTACACCTTC. Translated: CASSEAAAHGYTF.

This sequence joins TRBV11-1 and TRBJ2-3, with a weak D call TRBD1 (6 bases). The germline gives CDR1 SGHAT, CDR2 FQDESV (reference sequence). V was pared by 4 bases and J by 3 bases, with 23 bases between. The CDR3 sequence is 18 residues long. CDR3 sequence (DNA): TGTGCCAGCAGCTCCTCCGGTAAACAGGGATGGGAGACAGATACGCAGTATTTT. Amino acids: CASSSSGKQGWETDTQYF.

This chain links TRBV9 with TRBJ2-7, with D hard to call. CDR1 is SGDLS, CDR2 YYNGEE, per germline. Deletions cut 3 bases from V and 0 bases from J, with 7 bases between. The CDR3 contains 13 residues. The CDR3 nucleotides read TGTGCCAGCAGCGGCGATTTCTCCTACGAGCAGTACTTC. Amino acids: CASSGDFSYEQYF.

This clonotype was seen more than once but under ten times. The chain links TRBV6-2 or TRBV6-3 to TRBJ2-7; D not resolved. The CDR3 has 14 amino acids. Trimming left V 0 bases short and J 2 bases short, with 8 bases between. Per the germline V gene, CDR1 is MNHEY and CDR2 is SVGEGT. CDR3 sequence reads: CASSYSPSTYEQYF. In nucleotides, the CDR3 is TGTGCCAGCAGTTACTCCCCCAGCACCTACGAGCAGTACTTC.

This clonotype showed up just a few times. The chain uses TRBV14 and TRBJ2-7; 10 bases are a match to TRBD2. V gave up 4 bases and J gave up 1 base; unmatched junction bases: 4. The CDR3 spans 15 residues. Germline CDR1 SGHDN, CDR2 FVKESK. This CDR3 reads CASSRLLAGSYEQYF. As DNA, the CDR3 is TGTGCCAGCAGCCGACTACTAGCGGGATCCTACGAGCAGTACTTC.

This clonotype has a count of ten or more. This chain uses TRBV10-3 with TRBJ2-1; D call uncertain. Germline V gene data show CDR1 as ENHRY and CDR2 as SYGVKD. The CDR3 has 14 amino acids. Trimming removed 1 base at V and 4 bases at J, with 8 bases between. The CDR3 DNA reads as TGTGCCATCAGTGAGTACGAGACTTACAATGAGCAGTTCTTC. Protein: CAISEYETYNEQFF.

This clonotype was picked up many times. The J gene is TRBJ1-5, the V gene TRBV2, with 10 bases that match TRBD1. The CDR3 has 14 amino acids. The trim removed 6 bases at V and 6 bases at J, leaving 5 bases unmatched. CDR1 is SNHLY, CDR2 FYNNEI, per germline. The chain's CDR3 is CASSRDRGSQPQHF. Here the CDR3 DNA reads TGTGCCAGCAGCCGGGACAGGGGAAGTCAGCCCCAGCATTTT. Looking up the rest from reference TRBV2 and TRBJ1-5 gives the full variable domain: EPEVTQTPSHQVTQMGQEVILRCVPISNHLYFYWYRQILGQKVEFLVSFYNNEISEKSEIFDDQFSVERPDGSNFTLKIRSTKLEDSAMYFCASSRDRGSQPQHFGDGTRLSIL.

This clonotype has ten or more counts. The rearrangement links TRBV4-2 to TRBJ2-3; TRBD2 matches at 7 bases. The CDR3 loop spans 16 amino acids. V lost 1 base, J lost 5 bases, and 9 bases stayed unmatched. The germline V gene has CDR1 LGHNA and CDR2 YNFKEQ. The CDR3 loop reads CASSQGSAGAEDTQYF. In nucleotides, the CDR3 is TGTGCCAGCAGCCAAGGGTCGGCGGGAGCGGAAGATACGCAGTATTTT.

In this sample, this clonotype turned up many times. The chain links TRBV5-1 to TRBJ1-1; possibly TRBD1 for D (5 bases). V was trimmed by 4 bases and J by 9 bases, leaving 13 bases between them. Germline values: CDR1 SGHRS, CDR2 YFSETQ. The CDR3 has 12 amino acids. As DNA, the CDR3 is TGCGCCAGCAGCCCTGGGACTCGAAAAGCTTTCTTT. This gives the protein CASSPGTRKAFF.

This clonotype came up many times. The V call is TRBV6-1, the J call TRBJ2-7, with TRBD2 matching over 7 bases. The CDR3 runs to 14 residues. CDR1 MNHNS and CDR2 SASEGT come from the germline V gene. Trimming cost V 3 bases and J 6 bases; bases outside gene matches: 8. The CDR3 DNA sequence: TGTGCCAGCAGTGAGAGCGGGGCATCTTTCGAGCAGTACTTC. Its translation is CASSESGASFEQYF.